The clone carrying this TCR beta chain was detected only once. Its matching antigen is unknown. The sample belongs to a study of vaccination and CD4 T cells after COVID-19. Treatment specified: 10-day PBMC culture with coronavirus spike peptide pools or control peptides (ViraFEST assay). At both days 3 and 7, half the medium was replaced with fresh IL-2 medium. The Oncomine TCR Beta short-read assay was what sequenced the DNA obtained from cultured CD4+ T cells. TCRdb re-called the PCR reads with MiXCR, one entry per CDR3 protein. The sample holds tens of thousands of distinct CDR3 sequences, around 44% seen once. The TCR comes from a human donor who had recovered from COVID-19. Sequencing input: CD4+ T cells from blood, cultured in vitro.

The CDR3 spells CAWSTGAPGNTIYF. DNA of the CDR3: TGTGCCTGGAGTACGGGGGCGCCTGGAAACACCATATATTTT. The chain combines TRBV30 with TRBJ1-3, with TRBD1 as a possible D gene (6 bases). There are 14 residues in the CDR3. Germline V gene lookup returns CDR1 GTSNPN and CDR2 SVGIG (reference sequence). V was cut by 2 bases and J by 2 bases, with 10 bases left in between.